Listed below are T cell receptor beta chains from one sample, sequenced in a study of control samples from healthy donors and cancer patients. Data came from immunoSEQ multiplex PCR; TCRdb stores just in-frame clones and leaves some out. Seen here are roughly 450,000 clones, about nine tenths observed once, and the top ten hold 5.5% to 8%. Sequencing was done on a sample of PBMCs. The receptor set was obtained from a man aged 40-55 years with head and neck cancer. Each CDR3 is given with its conserved first and last residue. Each record gives: V gene, D gene, J gene, clone size, CDR3 protein, CDR3 DNA. D genes are given only for firm matches. Not every row has a clone size; where given, it reads once, few, many or a size class.

TRBV9	TRBD2	TRBJ2-5	.	CASSVGGGQETQYF	TGTGCCAGCAGCGTAGGCGGGGGCCAAGAGACCCAGTACTTC
TRBV7-9	.	TRBJ1-2	.	CASSLAVKGSGYTF	TGTGCCAGCAGCTTAGCCGTAAAGGGCTCTGGCTACACCTTC
TRBV6-5	.	TRBJ2-2	.	CASPRGAAGELFF	TGTGCCAGCCCTCGGGGGGCAGCCGGGGAGCTGTTTTTT
TRBV10-1	TRBD1	TRBJ1-1	.	CASSRPGTGNTEAFF	TGCGCCAGCAGTCGTCCCGGGACAGGGAACACTGAAGCTTTCTTT
TRBV29-1	.	TRBJ2-1	.	CSVRQIYNEQFF	TGCAGCGTCCGACAGATATACAATGAGCAGTTCTTC
TRBV29-1	.	TRBJ2-5	.	CSVEDIQETQYF	TGCAGCGTGGAGGACATTCAAGAGACCCAGTACTTC
TRBV4-1	.	TRBJ1-4	.	CASSRLDATNEKLFF	TGCGCCAGCAGTAGGCTTGATGCAACTAATGAAAAACTGTTTTTT
TRBV11-3	.	TRBJ2-5	.	CASSLTQGGLQETQYF	TGTGCCAGCAGCTTAACCCAGGGTGGGCTCCAAGAGACCCAGTACTTC
TRBV6-5	.	TRBJ2-3	.	CASRTATDTQYF	TGTGCCAGCCGCACTGCTACAGATACGCAGTATTTT
TRBV7-3	.	TRBJ2-5	.	CASSLKRIQETQYF	TGTGCCAGCAGCTTAAAGAGGATCCAAGAGACCCAGTACTTC
TRBV11-1	.	TRBJ1-2	.	CASSLGRGRYGYTF	TGTGCCAGCAGCTTAGGGCGGGGACGATATGGCTACACCTTC
TRBV10-3	.	TRBJ1-2	.	CAINRDQLDYGYTF	TGTGCCATCAACAGGGACCAGCTTGACTATGGCTACACCTTC
TRBV7-2	.	TRBJ2-1	.	CASSLRGKYNEQFF	TGTGCCAGCAGCTTGAGGGGGAAATACAATGAGCAGTTCTTC
TRBV3-1/TRBV3-2	.	TRBJ2-3	.	CASSQGKGSSTDTQYF	TGTGCCAGCAGCCAAGGAAAGGGGTCCAGCACAGATACGCAGTATTTT
TRBV7-9	TRBD1	TRBJ1-1	.	CASSPGGSLNTEAFF	TGTGCCAGCAGCCCAGGGGGGAGTCTGAACACTGAAGCTTTCTTT
TRBV21-1	.	TRBJ2-2	.	CASSKPGWGTNTGELFF	TGTGCCAGCAGCAAACCCGGGTGGGGGACGAACACCGGGGAGCTGTTTTTT
TRBV5-1	.	TRBJ2-7	.	CASSLGDGSSYEQYF	TGCGCCAGCAGCTTAGGGGACGGTAGCTCCTACGAGCAGTACTTC
TRBV6-5	TRBD1	TRBJ1-1	once	CASSYWGQVGIDEAFF	TGTGCCAGCAGTTATTGGGGACAGGTTGGTATCGATGAAGCTTTCTTT
TRBV19	.	TRBJ1-5	.	CASSNTPPWQPQHF	TGTGCCAGTAGTAATACCCCGCCCTGGCAGCCCCAGCATTTT
TRBV11-2	.	TRBJ1-5	.	CASSPGQSQPQHF	TGTGCCAGCAGCCCCGGACAGAGTCAGCCCCAGCATTTT
TRBV28	.	TRBJ2-2	.	CASSWIGSTGELFF	TGTGCCAGCAGTTGGATCGGGTCCACCGGGGAGCTGTTTTTT
TRBV30	.	TRBJ1-2	once	CAWSVGGGPGYGYTF	TGTGCCTGGAGTGTCGGGGGGGGACCGGGCTATGGCTACACCTTC
TRBV10-1	TRBD1	TRBJ2-7	.	CASSSKGTARPYEQYF	TGCGCCAGCAGTTCCAAGGGGACAGCGAGGCCCTACGAGCAGTACTTC
TRBV5-1	.	TRBJ1-1	.	CASSLALGKSGIPEAFF	TGCGCCAGCAGCTTGGCCTTAGGGAAAAGTGGGATCCCTGAAGCTTTCTTT
TRBV7-9	TRBD2	TRBJ2-3	.	CASSSGLADPSTDTQYF	TGTGCCAGCAGCTCGGGACTAGCGGACCCTAGCACAGATACGCAGTATTTT
TRBV11-1	.	TRBJ2-7	.	CASSSDIPYEQYF	TGTGCCAGCAGCTCGGACATCCCCTACGAGCAGTACTTC
TRBV9	.	TRBJ2-1	.	CASSARGRREVDEQFF	TGTGCCAGCAGCGCCAGGGGGAGGCGGGAGGTCGATGAGCAGTTCTTC
TRBV6-5	.	TRBJ1-2	once	CASSPPTGNYGYTF	TGTGCCAGCAGTCCCCCCACCGGTAACTATGGCTACACCTTC
TRBV30	.	TRBJ1-3	.	CAWSHRAGNTIYF	TGTGCCTGGAGTCACAGGGCTGGAAACACCATATATTTT
TRBV7-3	.	TRBJ2-7	.	CASSLGGSRREQYF	TGTGCCAGCAGCTTAGGCGGATCAAGAAGGGAGCAGTACTTC
TRBV7-9	.	TRBJ1-3	.	CASSPRSGSSGNTIYF	TGTGCCAGCAGCCCCCGGTCAGGGAGCTCTGGAAACACCATATATTTT
TRBV5-6	.	TRBJ2-7	.	CASSPRLPYEQYF	TGTGCCAGCAGCCCTCGACTCCCCTACGAGCAGTACTTC
TRBV7-2	TRBD1	TRBJ2-5	.	CASSLADRVVSETQYF	TGTGCCAGCAGCTTGGCCGACAGGGTAGTCTCAGAGACCCAGTACTTC
TRBV7-9	TRBD2	TRBJ2-7	.	CASSLAQTSAPYEQYF	TGTGCCAGCAGCTTAGCGCAGACTAGCGCACCCTACGAGCAGTACTTC
TRBV3-1/TRBV3-2	TRBD1	TRBJ1-4	.	CASSQGLQGWEKLFF	TGTGCCAGCAGCCAAGGACTACAGGGGTGGGAAAAACTGTTTTTT
TRBV28	.	TRBJ2-1	.	CASIPMGGNNEQFF	TGTGCCAGCATCCCTATGGGGGGAAACAATGAGCAGTTCTTC
TRBV4-1	.	TRBJ1-3	.	CASSQVWDSGNTIYF	TGCGCCAGCAGCCAAGTGTGGGATTCTGGAAACACCATATATTTT
TRBV6-5	TRBD1	TRBJ1-5	.	CASRPGQGGNQPQHF	TGTGCCAGCAGACCGGGACAGGGGGGGAATCAGCCCCAGCATTTT
TRBV5-8	.	TRBJ1-6	.	CASSWGAGNSPLHF	TGTGCCAGCAGCTGGGGGGCGGGGAATTCACCCCTCCACTTT
TRBV12-3/TRBV12-4	TRBD2	TRBJ2-5	.	CANMGGETQYF	TGTGCCAATATGGGGGGGGAGACCCAGTACTTC
TRBV9	.	TRBJ1-1	.	CASSVGIGTELNTEAFF	TGTGCCAGCAGCGTAGGGATAGGGACCGAGCTGAACACTGAAGCTTTCTTT
TRBV6-5	.	TRBJ1-2	.	CASRRFGYGYTF	TGTGCCAGCAGGAGGTTTGGCTATGGCTACACCTTC
TRBV19	TRBD1	TRBJ1-1	.	CASSVTGGEDTEAFF	TGTGCCAGTAGTGTTACAGGGGGTGAGGACACTGAAGCTTTCTTT
TRBV28	.	TRBJ2-7	.	CASSLADSQVPRVF	TGTGCCAGCAGTTTAGCGGACTCGCAAGTACCCCGGGTCTTC
TRBV6-1	.	TRBJ1-3	.	CASSESRIEHTIYF	TGTGCCAGCAGTGAATCCAGGATTGAGCACACCATATATTTT
TRBV29-1	.	TRBJ2-5	.	CSAGDRPETQYF	TGCAGCGCGGGGGACAGACCAGAGACCCAGTACTTC
TRBV7-2	.	TRBJ1-5	.	CASSLGSLNQPQHF	TGTGCCAGCAGCTTAGGAAGTCTTAATCAGCCCCAGCATTTT
TRBV7-2	TRBD1	TRBJ1-5	.	CASSLLQGVHQPQHF	TGTGCCAGCAGCTTACTACAGGGGGTACATCAGCCCCAGCATTTT
TRBV19	.	TRBJ1-1	.	CASSMQITGLSTEAFF	TGTGCCAGTAGTATGCAAATAACAGGGTTGAGCACTGAAGCTTTCTTT
TRBV9	TRBD1	TRBJ2-2	.	CASTIGQGGGGELFF	TGTGCCAGCACCATCGGACAGGGAGGAGGCGGGGAGCTGTTTTTT
TRBV25-1	.	TRBJ1-2	.	CASSEPPNGVDGYTF	TGTGCCAGCAGTGAACCCCCCAACGGTGTGGATGGCTACACCTTC
TRBV3-1/TRBV3-2	.	TRBJ1-3	.	CASSQEDGLSGNTIYF	TGTGCCAGCAGCCAAGAAGACGGCCTCTCTGGAAACACCATATATTTT
TRBV3-1/TRBV3-2	.	TRBJ2-4	once	CASSQDLGLAKNIQYF	TGTGCCAGCAGCCAAGATCTCGGACTAGCCAAAAACATTCAGTACTTC
TRBV5-1	.	TRBJ2-7	.	CASSLEGQASGEQYF	TGCGCCAGCAGCTTGGAGGGGCAGGCCTCCGGGGAGCAGTACTTC
TRBV5-5	TRBD1	TRBJ1-4	.	CASREQGEKLFF	TGTGCCAGCAGGGAACAGGGGGAGAAACTGTTTTTT
TRBV6-4	.	TRBJ2-3	.	CASSDDRRTDTQYF	TGTGCCAGCAGTGACGACAGGCGGACAGATACGCAGTATTTT
TRBV28	.	TRBJ1-1	.	CASSLLSSRVTEAFF	TGTGCCAGCAGTTTGCTATCTTCAAGGGTCACTGAAGCTTTCTTT
TRBV4-1	TRBD1	TRBJ1-2	.	CASSQDTSERGQGALWNYGYTF	TGCGCCAGCAGCCAAGATACAAGCGAGAGGGGACAGGGGGCCTTATGGAACTATGGCTACACCTTC
TRBV19	.	TRBJ1-1	.	CASSIEVGTEAFF	TGTGCCAGTAGTATAGAGGTGGGAACTGAAGCTTTCTTT
TRBV5-6	.	TRBJ1-6	.	CASSLQASSYNSPLHF	TGTGCCAGCAGCCTACAGGCTAGCTCCTATAATTCACCCCTCCACTTT